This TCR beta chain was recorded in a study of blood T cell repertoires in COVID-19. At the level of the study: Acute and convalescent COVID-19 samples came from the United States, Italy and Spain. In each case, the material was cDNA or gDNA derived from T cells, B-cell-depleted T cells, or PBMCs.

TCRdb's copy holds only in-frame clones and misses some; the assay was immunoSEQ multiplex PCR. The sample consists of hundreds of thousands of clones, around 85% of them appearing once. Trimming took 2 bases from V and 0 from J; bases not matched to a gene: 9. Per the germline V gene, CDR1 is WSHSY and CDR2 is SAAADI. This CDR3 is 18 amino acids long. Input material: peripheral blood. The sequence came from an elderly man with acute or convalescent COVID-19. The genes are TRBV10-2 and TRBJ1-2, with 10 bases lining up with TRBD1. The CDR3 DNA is TGCGCCAGCAGTGAGATTCGGGACAGGGGAATCCCTAACTATGGCTACACCTTC. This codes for CASSEIRDRGIPNYGYTF.